This record concerns one T cell receptor beta chain sequence. Its specificity is not known. The data originate from a study of fetal regulatory T cell absence and autoimmunity. Sequencing was at survey level. The table came from immunoSEQ multiplex PCR; TCRdb's copy has only in-frame clones and leaves some out. The repertoire includes about 50,000 clones, approximately 80% of them detected once, and around 0.43% sits in the top ten. V lost 1 base, J lost 6 bases, and 15 bases lay in between. The CDR3 contains 15 residues. The germline V gene has CDR1 SEHNR and CDR2 FQNEAQ (reference sequence). Study observations and caveats: In IPEX, the enrichment was taken to support antigen-driven autoimmunity before birth.

The specimen was cord blood. The V call is TRBV7-9, the J call TRBJ1-2, with D maybe TRBD1 (5 bases). The source of this sequence is a newborn boy with IPEX syndrome. The CDR3 spells CASSLETAAAHGYTF. The CDR3 nucleotides read TGTGCCAGCAGCTTAGAGACAGCAGCGGCCCATGGCTACACCTTC.